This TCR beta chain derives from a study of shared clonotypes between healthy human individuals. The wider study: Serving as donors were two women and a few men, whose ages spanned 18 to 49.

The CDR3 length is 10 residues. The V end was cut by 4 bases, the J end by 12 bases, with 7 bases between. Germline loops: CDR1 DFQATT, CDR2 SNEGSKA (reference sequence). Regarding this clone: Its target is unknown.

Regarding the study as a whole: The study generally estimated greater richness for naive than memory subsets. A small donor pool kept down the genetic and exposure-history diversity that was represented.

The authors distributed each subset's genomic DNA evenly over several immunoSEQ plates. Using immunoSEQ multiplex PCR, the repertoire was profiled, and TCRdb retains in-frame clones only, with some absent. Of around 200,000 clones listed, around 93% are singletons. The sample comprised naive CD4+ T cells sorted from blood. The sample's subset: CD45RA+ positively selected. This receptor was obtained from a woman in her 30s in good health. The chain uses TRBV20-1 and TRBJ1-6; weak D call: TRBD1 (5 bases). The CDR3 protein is CSANDRPLHF. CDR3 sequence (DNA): TGCAGTGCTAATGACAGACCCCTCCACTTT.